This TCR beta chain was captured by sequencing in a study of T-cell memory formation after mild COVID-19. TCRdb re-analysed the 5' RACE reads in MiXCR, keeping a single row per CDR3 protein. The table lists roughly 600,000 distinct CDR3 sequences, roughly 18% of them singletons. The clonotype was recovered from an adult woman who had mild COVID-19 (a few samples of this study predate the infection). Cell type and time point are not known. Sequences were obtained from PBMCs or a T cell subset sorted from them (not recorded which).

The chain's CDR3 is CSARARDTQYF. CDR3 nucleotide sequence: TGCAGTGCTAGAGCACGCGATACGCAGTATTTT. This chain connects TRBV20-1 to TRBJ2-3; no clear D gene. V dropped 1 base and J dropped 6 bases, with 5 bases sitting between them. CDR3 length: 11 residues. Germline V gives CDR1 DFQATT, CDR2 SNEGSKA (reference sequence).